Listed below are T cell receptor beta chains from one sample, sequenced in a study of T cell responses to AZD1222 COVID-19 vaccine. The table came from immunoSEQ multiplex PCR; TCRdb's copy has only in-frame clones and leaves some out. This sample has about 140,000 clones, with roughly 92% found just once. The source was peripheral blood, collected on day 0 of AZD1222 vaccination. All receptors come from an adult in good health. CDR3s include the opening cysteine and the closing phenylalanine or tryptophan. Each record gives: J gene, V gene, D gene, clone size, CDR3 protein, CDR3 DNA. D genes are given only for firm matches. Clone size appears in some rows only: once, few, many, or a class for an expanded clone.

>TRBJ2-4|TRBV3-1/TRBV3-2|.|.
CASSPTGLRDIQYF
TGTGCCAGCAGCCCCACAGGGCTTCGAGACATTCAGTACTTC
>TRBJ2-1|TRBV12-2|.|.
CASRFKREASYNEQFF
TGTGCAAGTCGCTTCAAGCGGGAGGCATCCTACAATGAGCAGTTCTTC
>TRBJ2-3|TRBV5-1|TRBD2|.
CASSLAASGGTDTQYF
TGCGCCAGCAGCTTGGCAGCTAGCGGGGGCACAGATACGCAGTATTTT
>TRBJ1-1|TRBV27|.|.
CASRGAARASTEAFF
TGTGCCAGCAGAGGGGCCGCCCGGGCGAGCACTGAAGCTTTCTTT
>TRBJ1-5|TRBV30|.|.
CAWSFPENNQPQHF
TGTGCCTGGAGTTTTCCCGAGAACAATCAGCCCCAGCATTTT
>TRBJ1-2|TRBV7-2|.|.
CASSPPVVRDRGYTF
TGTGCCAGCAGCCCCCCCGTAGTCAGGGATCGGGGCTACACCTTC
>TRBJ1-2|TRBV5-4|.|few
CASSLSSGRGMFGYTF
TGTGCCAGCAGCTTGAGTTCAGGGCGGGGTATGTTTGGCTACACCTTC
>TRBJ2-1|TRBV5-5|TRBD1|.
CASSLVGTGVNEQFF
TGTGCCAGCAGCTTGGTGGGGACAGGGGTGAATGAGCAGTTCTTC
>TRBJ2-3|TRBV19|.|.
CASRRGWGTDTQYF
TGTGCCAGTAGGAGGGGGTGGGGAACAGATACGCAGTATTTT
>TRBJ2-5|TRBV10-3|.|.
CAISWTEGGETQYF
TGTGCCATCAGTTGGACAGAAGGTGGAGAGACCCAGTACTTC
>TRBJ2-7|TRBV5-5|.|.
CASSFRDQAYEQYF
TGTGCCAGCAGCTTCAGGGATCAGGCCTACGAGCAGTACTTC
>TRBJ2-7|TRBV9|TRBD2|.
CASSVVRAGGEQYF
TGTGCCAGCAGCGTAGTCAGGGCGGGGGGCGAGCAGTACTTC
>TRBJ2-2|TRBV11-3|.|.
CASSLQDGTGELFF
TGTGCCAGCAGCCTTCAGGACGGGACCGGGGAGCTGTTTTTT
>TRBJ2-4|TRBV3-1/TRBV3-2|.|.
CASSQGKNIQYF
TGTGCCAGCAGCCAAGGGAAAAACATTCAGTACTTC
>TRBJ1-5|TRBV19|TRBD1|.
CASSIGTGYSNQPQHF
TGTGCCAGTAGTATAGGGACAGGGTATAGCAATCAGCCCCAGCATTTT
>TRBJ1-2|TRBV6-5|TRBD1|.
CASSYSRQGGGYGYTF
TGTGCCAGCAGTTACTCTCGGCAGGGGGGAGGCTATGGCTACACCTTC
>TRBJ1-2|TRBV3-1/TRBV3-2|TRBD1|.
CASSHPRGTGLKNYGYTF
TGTGCCAGCAGCCACCCCCGCGGGACAGGCTTAAAAAACTATGGCTACACCTTC
>TRBJ1-4|TRBV27|.|.
CASSLNYAGQNEKLFF
TGTGCCAGCAGTTTAAACTACGCAGGGCAGAATGAAAAACTGTTTTTT
>TRBJ1-5|TRBV30|.|.
CAWSADSNQPQHF
TGTGCCTGGTCGGCCGATAGCAATCAGCCCCAGCATTTT
>TRBJ2-3|TRBV5-4|TRBD2|.
CASSLGLAGTTDTQYF
TGTGCCAGCAGCCTGGGACTAGCGGGAACCACAGATACGCAGTATTTT
>TRBJ2-7|TRBV28|.|.
CASSDGLQDVWRSSYEQYF
TGTGCCAGCAGTGACGGACTCCAGGATGTGTGGAGGTCCTCCTACGAGCAGTACTTC
>TRBJ2-5|TRBV28|TRBD2|.
CASFNSGTWETQYF
TGTGCCAGCTTTAATAGCGGGACTTGGGAGACCCAGTACTTC
>TRBJ1-2|TRBV5-8|TRBD1|.
CASSPRTGAGGYTF
TGTGCCAGCAGCCCCCGGACAGGGGCGGGTGGCTACACCTTC
>TRBJ1-1|TRBV7-9|.|.
CASSLSAGNTEAFF
TGTGCCAGCAGCTTATCAGCAGGGAACACTGAAGCTTTCTTT
>TRBJ2-7|TRBV7-9|TRBD1|.
CASSLGGQIEQYF
TGTGCCAGCAGCTTAGGGGGACAGATCGAGCAGTACTTC
>TRBJ1-1|TRBV10-3|TRBD1|.
CAISIQGDTEAFF
TGTGCCATCAGTATACAGGGGGACACTGAAGCTTTCTTT
>TRBJ2-7|TRBV5-1|TRBD1|.
CASSPGGSHEQYF
TGCGCCAGCAGTCCAGGGGGTAGTCACGAGCAGTACTTC
>TRBJ2-7|TRBV28|TRBD2|.
CASSGTSGRPYEQYF
TGTGCCAGCAGTGGTACTAGCGGAAGACCCTACGAGCAGTACTTC